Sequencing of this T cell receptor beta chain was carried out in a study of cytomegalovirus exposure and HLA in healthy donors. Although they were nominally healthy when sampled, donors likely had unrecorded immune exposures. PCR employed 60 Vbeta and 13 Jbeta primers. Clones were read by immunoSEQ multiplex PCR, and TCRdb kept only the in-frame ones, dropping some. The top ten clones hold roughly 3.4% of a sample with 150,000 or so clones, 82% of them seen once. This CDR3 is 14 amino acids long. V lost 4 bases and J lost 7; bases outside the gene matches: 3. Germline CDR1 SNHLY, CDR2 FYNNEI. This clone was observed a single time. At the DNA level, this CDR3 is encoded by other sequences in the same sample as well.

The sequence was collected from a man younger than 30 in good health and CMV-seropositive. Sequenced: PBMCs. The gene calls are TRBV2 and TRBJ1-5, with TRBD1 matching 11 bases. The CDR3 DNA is TGTGCCAGCAGTGGGACAGGGGGCGGGCAGCCCCAGCATTTT. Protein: CASSGTGGGQPQHF.